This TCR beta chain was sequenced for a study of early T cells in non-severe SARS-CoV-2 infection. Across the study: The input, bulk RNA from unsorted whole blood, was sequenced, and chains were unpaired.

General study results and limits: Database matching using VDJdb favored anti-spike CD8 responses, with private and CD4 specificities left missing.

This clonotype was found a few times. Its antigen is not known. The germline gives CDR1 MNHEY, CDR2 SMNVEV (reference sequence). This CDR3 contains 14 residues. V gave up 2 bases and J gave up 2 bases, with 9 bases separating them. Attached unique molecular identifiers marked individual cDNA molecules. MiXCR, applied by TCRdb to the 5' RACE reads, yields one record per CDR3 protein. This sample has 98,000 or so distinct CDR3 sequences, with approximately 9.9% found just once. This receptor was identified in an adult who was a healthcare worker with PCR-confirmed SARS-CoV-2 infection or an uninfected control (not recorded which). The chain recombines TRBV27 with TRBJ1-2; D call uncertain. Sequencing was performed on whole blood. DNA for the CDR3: TGTGCCAGCAGTTTACTGGGCAGGAACTATGGCTACACCTTC. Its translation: CASSLLGRNYGYTF.